This T cell receptor (beta chain) was captured by sequencing in a study of cytomegalovirus exposure and HLA in healthy donors. The wider study: An early data release held tens of millions of unique TCRs from HLA-typed donors.

The study, taken as a whole, reports: Rare sequences made up most TCRs, while some public TCRs were found in many donors. In an earlier analysis, about 87% or about 30%: the productive usage of most TCR beta V segments. In vitro data verified three CMV-associated chains as specific for CMV antigens.

This CDR3 has 17 residues. The J segment lost 6 bases and the V segment lost 6 bases, leaving 17 bases of the junction unmatched. The germline CDR1 and CDR2 sequences are LNHDA and SQIVND (reference sequence). As to this clone: The antigen remains undetermined.

Researchers ran the PCR with 60 Vbeta and 13 Jbeta primers. The method was immunoSEQ multiplex PCR; TCRdb's version includes in-frame clones alone and lacks a portion of them. In the table there are 150,000 to 200,000 clones, approximately 71% of which are singletons. The J gene is TRBJ2-3, the V gene TRBV19; 8 nucleotides align to TRBD2. The TCR was taken from a man aged 25-40 years in good health and CMV-seropositive. The specimen sequenced was PBMCs. The CDR3 loop reads CASSDSFTSGGSDTQYF. The CDR3 DNA follows: TGTGCCAGTAGCGACTCCTTCACTAGCGGAGGAAGTGATACGCAGTATTTT.